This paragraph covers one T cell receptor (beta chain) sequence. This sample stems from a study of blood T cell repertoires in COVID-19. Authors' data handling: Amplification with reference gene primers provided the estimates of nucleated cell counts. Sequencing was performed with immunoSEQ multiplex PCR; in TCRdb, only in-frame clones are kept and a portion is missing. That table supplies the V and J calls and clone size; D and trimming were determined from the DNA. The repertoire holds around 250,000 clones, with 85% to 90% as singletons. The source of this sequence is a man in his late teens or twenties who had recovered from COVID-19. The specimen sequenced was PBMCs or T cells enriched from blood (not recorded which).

The CDR3 sequence is CASSQFGTGGGGTLHF. For the CDR3, the DNA is TGTGCCAGCAGCCAATTCGGGACAGGTGGTGGGGGAACCCTCCACTTT. V gene TRBV3-1 (or the pseudogene TRBV3-2) combines with J gene TRBJ1-6, with 8 nucleotides matching TRBD1. The CDR3 spans 16 residues. V was clipped by 2 bases and J by 14 bases; unmatched bases: 14. Germline CDR1 and CDR2: LGHDT and YNNKEL (reference sequence).